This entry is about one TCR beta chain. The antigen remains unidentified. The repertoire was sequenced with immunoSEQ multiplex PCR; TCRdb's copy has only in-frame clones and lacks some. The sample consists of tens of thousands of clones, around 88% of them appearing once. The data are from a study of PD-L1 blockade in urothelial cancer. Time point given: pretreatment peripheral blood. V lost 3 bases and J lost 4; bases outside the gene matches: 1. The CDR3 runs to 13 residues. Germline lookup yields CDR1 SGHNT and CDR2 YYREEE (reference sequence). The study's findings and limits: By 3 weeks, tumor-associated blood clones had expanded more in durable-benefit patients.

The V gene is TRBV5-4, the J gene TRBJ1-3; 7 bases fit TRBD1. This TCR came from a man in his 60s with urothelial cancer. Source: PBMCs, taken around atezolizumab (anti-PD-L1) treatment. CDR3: CASSWDSGNTIYF. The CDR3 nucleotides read TGTGCCAGCAGCTGGGACAGCGGAAACACCATATATTTT.